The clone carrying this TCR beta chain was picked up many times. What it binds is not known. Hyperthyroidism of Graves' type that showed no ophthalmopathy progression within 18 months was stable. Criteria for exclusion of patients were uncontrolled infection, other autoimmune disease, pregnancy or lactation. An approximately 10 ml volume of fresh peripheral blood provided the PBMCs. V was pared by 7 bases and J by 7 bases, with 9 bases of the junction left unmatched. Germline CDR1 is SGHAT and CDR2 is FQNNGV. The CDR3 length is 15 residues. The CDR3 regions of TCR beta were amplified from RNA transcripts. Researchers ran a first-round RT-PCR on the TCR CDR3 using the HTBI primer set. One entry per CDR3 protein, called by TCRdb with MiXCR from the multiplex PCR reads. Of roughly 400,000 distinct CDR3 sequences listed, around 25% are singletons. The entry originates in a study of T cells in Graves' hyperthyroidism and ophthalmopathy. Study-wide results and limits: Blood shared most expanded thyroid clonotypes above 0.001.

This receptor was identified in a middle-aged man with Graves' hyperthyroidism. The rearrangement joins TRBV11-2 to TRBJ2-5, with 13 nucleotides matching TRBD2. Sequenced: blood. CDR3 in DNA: TGTGCCAGCATCCTGACTAGCGGGGGGTCGGGGACCCAGTACTTC. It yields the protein CASILTSGGSGTQYF.